The 17 T cell receptor beta chains reported below all come from one sample, sequenced in a study of identical twins listed by TCRdb under 2016. Library preparation was by 5' RACE. The instrument was an Illumina HiSeq 2000. TCRdb applied fastp at Q25 and MiXCR to the public reads, then kept only in-frame beta chains. Rows are unified per CDR3 protein, each entry keeping the most common DNA and genes. A total of a few hundred thousand distinct CDR3 sequences appear in this sample, about a fifth of them only once. The ten biggest clones cover 12% of the sample. The sample was naive T cells sorted from blood. Interpreted using the paper, the cell subset or site label stands for: cells isolated with a human naive T-cell isolation kit. These receptors came from a man over 45 in good health.

This clonotype was recorded many times. The chain joins TRBV20-1 to TRBJ2-1; 11 bases align to TRBD1. J was trimmed by 5 bases and V by 3 bases; bases with no gene match: 6. Germline CDR1 DFQATT, CDR2 SNEGSKA (reference sequence). This CDR3 is built from 15 residues. CDR3 in amino acids: CSASTGTGGHNEQFF. DNA for the CDR3: TGCAGTGCTAGCACCGGGACAGGGGGACACAATGAGCAGTTCTTC.

Many counts were recorded for this clonotype. V and J are TRBV12-3 or TRBV12-4 and TRBJ1-1; no clear D. V was pared by 7 bases and J by 4 bases, with 13 bases between. CDR3 length equals 13 residues. The CDR3 region is CASKADPSTEAFF. The CDR3 DNA is TGTGCCAGCAAAGCCGACCCAAGCACTGAAGCTTTCTTT.

This clonotype was observed many times. This chain uses TRBV7-2 with TRBJ2-7; TRBD2 matches at 11 bases. This CDR3 spans 15 amino acids. CDR1 is SGHTA and CDR2 is FQGNSA in the germline V gene. Trimming removed 6 bases from V and 1 base from J; junction bases left unmatched: 5. The CDR3 is CASRSTSGGSYEQYF. The DNA for the CDR3 is TGTGCCAGCAGGTCCACTAGCGGGGGTTCCTACGAGCAGTACTTC.

The chain combines TRBV20-1 with TRBJ2-1; D may be TRBD2 (6 bases). V was cut by 1 base and J by 0 bases, with 10 bases left in between. Germline V gene data show CDR1 as DFQATT and CDR2 as SNEGSKA (reference sequence). This CDR3 is 15 amino acids long. CDR3 sequence reads: CSARGLAVSYNEQFF. In DNA form, the CDR3 reads TGCAGTGCTAGAGGCTTAGCGGTCTCCTACAATGAGCAGTTCTTC.

This rearrangement joins TRBV6-1 to TRBJ1-2, with D hard to call. Germline CDR1 MNHNS, CDR2 SASEGT. V was pared by 6 bases and J by 2 bases, with 10 bases between. The CDR3 spans 13 residues. The CDR3 loop is CASRKDGNYGYTF. The CDR3, as DNA: TGTGCCAGCAGAAAGGACGGGAACTATGGCTACACCTTC.

This clonotype was seen many times. The chain employs TRBV20-1 and TRBJ1-4; TRBD1 is a possible D gene (5 bases). V lost 6 bases and J lost 4, with 12 bases in between. The CDR3 has 13 amino acids. The germline V gene encodes CDR1 DFQATT and CDR2 SNEGSKA (reference sequence). The CDR3 DNA follows: TGCAGTGCCCGGGGACCGCTTAATGAAAAACTGTTTTTT. It yields the protein CSARGPLNEKLFF.

This chain links TRBV12-3 or TRBV12-4 with TRBJ2-5; maybe TRBD1 (5 bases). The CDR3 is made up of 13 amino acids. V lost 6 bases, J lost 5 bases, and 13 bases lay in between. The CDR3 is CASRTTGLETQYF. The CDR3 coding sequence is TGTGCCAGCAGAACTACAGGTTTGGAGACCCAGTACTTC.

The sample holds many counts of this clonotype. The rearrangement links TRBV7-2 to TRBJ2-6; D is undetermined. Per germline, CDR1 SGHTA and CDR2 FQGNSA. The CDR3 extends over 13 amino acids. V shed 3 bases and J shed 4 bases, with 4 bases lying between them. The CDR3 is CASSFDGANVLTF. CDR3 coding DNA: TGTGCCAGCAGCTTTGACGGGGCCAACGTCCTGACTTTC.

The chain combines TRBV20-1 with TRBJ2-7, with 8 bases matching TRBD1. This CDR3 has 13 amino acids. Germline V gene data show CDR1 as DFQATT and CDR2 as SNEGSKA (reference sequence). With 3 bases clipped from V and 5 bases from J, the junction kept 6 bases outside the gene matches. The CDR3 is CSARRTGRDEQYF. Written as DNA, the CDR3 is TGCAGTGCTAGGAGGACAGGGAGAGACGAGCAGTACTTC.

This clonotype was counted only a few times. V and J are TRBV6-2 or TRBV6-3 and TRBJ2-5; the D is unclear. V lost 0 bases to trimming and J lost 5 bases, with 13 bases between them. The CDR3 consists of 15 residues. CDR1 and CDR2 from the germline V gene are MNHEY and SVGEGT. CDR3 in amino acids: CASSYSSPSYETQYF. The CDR3 DNA is TGTGCCAGCAGTTACTCGAGCCCTTCGTATGAGACCCAGTACTTC.

This rearrangement joins TRBV6-1 to TRBJ2-7, with 8 bases aligning to TRBD1. This CDR3 is 14 amino acids long. The V gene end was trimmed by 6 bases and the J gene end by 5 bases; junction bases not matched to a gene: 9. Germline values: CDR1 MNHNS, CDR2 SASEGT. The CDR3 here is CASRPGQAVDEQYF. CDR3 coding DNA: TGTGCCAGCAGACCGGGACAGGCTGTCGACGAGCAGTACTTC.

In regard to this clonotype: One end of the junction does not line up with germline, which may come from a read error. The chain carries TRBV5-6 and TRBJ1-2; TRBD1 is a possible D gene (5 bases). The CDR3 extends over 13 amino acids. Germline values: CDR1 SGHDT, CDR2 YYEEEE. The CDR3 protein is CASSLNRNYGSTF. The CDR3 DNA follows: TGTGCCAGCAGCTTGAACAGGAACTATGGCTCCACCTTC.

J is TRBJ2-2 and V is TRBV7-9; a weak D match, TRBD1 (5 bases). Germline CDR1 reads SEHNR; CDR2 reads FQNEAQ (reference sequence). V lost 3 bases to trimming and J lost 11 bases, with 16 bases between them. The CDR3 has 14 residues. CDR3 sequence: CASSFLAGPGELFF. The CDR3 nucleotides read TGTGCCAGCAGCTTTTTGGCAGGGCCGGGTGAGCTGTTTTTT.

The J gene is TRBJ2-3, the V gene TRBV27; D may be TRBD2 (5 bases). The CDR3 contains 16 residues. Per germline, CDR1 MNHEY and CDR2 SMNVEV (reference sequence). Trimming left V 6 bases short and J 2 bases short, with 18 bases between. DNA of the CDR3: TGTGCCAGCAGACCTCCGGGTCAGGACTTCACAGATACGCAGTATTTT. This codes for CASRPPGQDFTDTQYF.

This clonotype was seen a few times. The rearrangement uses TRBV12-3 or TRBV12-4 and TRBJ2-1; D may be TRBD1 or TRBD2 (6 bases each). Trimming removed 8 bases from V and 6 bases from J, with 11 bases in between. The CDR3 consists of 12 residues. CDR3 bases: TGTGCCAGCGGAGGGGGATCCAATGAGCAGTTCTTC. Amino acids: CASGGGSNEQFF.

This clonotype has a handful of counts. The V call is TRBV7-2, the J call TRBJ2-3; 7 bases are shared with TRBD2. This CDR3 is 15 amino acids long. Trimming removed 5 bases from V and 2 bases from J; junction bases left unmatched: 7. Germline V gene sequence: CDR1 SGHTA, CDR2 FQGNSA. This CDR3 is CASSTLAEYTDTQYF. In DNA, the CDR3 is TGTGCCAGCAGCACCCTAGCGGAGTACACAGATACGCAGTATTTT.

This clonotype occurred many times. This chain links TRBV9 with TRBJ2-2, with D perhaps TRBD2 (6 bases). The CDR3 length is 15 residues. From germline, CDR1 is SGDLS and CDR2 YYNGEE. V lost 2 bases and J 6 bases, leaving 14 bases between the germline ends. The CDR3: CASSVGGLGAGELFF. In DNA form, the CDR3 reads TGTGCCAGCAGCGTGGGGGGACTGGGAGCCGGGGAGCTGTTTTTT. Full variable domain (missing parts from reference TRBV9 and TRBJ2-2): DSGVTQTPKHLITATGQRVTLRCSPRSGDLSVYWYQQSLDQGLQFLIQYYNGEERAKGNILERFSAQQFPDLHSELNLSSLELGDSALYFCASSVGGLGAGELFFGEGSRLTVL.